Listed here are 3 T cell receptor beta chains from one sample, sequenced in a study of T cell repertoires in cytomegalovirus infection. Their antigen targets remain unknown. TCRdb reprocessed the reads via MiXCR and lists one record per CDR3 protein. The table lists approximately 350,000 distinct CDR3 sequences, about 35% of them singletons, with roughly 14% in the top ten. Sequences were derived from cultured PBMCs, sampled from culture after CMV antigen stimulation. Receptor source: a human donor in good health (CMV status not recorded). Some clones in this sample may be carry-over from other donors' samples.

This clonotype was seen repeatedly, ten times or more. This rearrangement joins TRBV7-2 to TRBJ2-1; D not certain. CDR1 and CDR2 (germline): SGHTA, FQGNSA. This CDR3 is built from 14 residues. Trimming removed 1 base from V and 5 bases from J, with 9 bases in between. The CDR3 is CASSLGAIDNEQFF. CDR3 nucleotide sequence: TGTGCCAGCAGCTTAGGGGCCATCGACAATGAGCAGTTCTTC.

The V call is TRBV2, the J call TRBJ2-7; D gene unclear. Trimming stripped 2 bases from V and 2 bases from J, with 4 bases between. Per the germline V gene, CDR1 is SNHLY and CDR2 is FYNNEI. The CDR3 length is 12 residues. CDR3 sequence (DNA): TGTGCCAGCAGTGAATATACCTACGAGCAGTACGTC. The encoded protein is CASSEYTYEQYV.

This clonotype was counted between two and nine times. The gene calls are TRBV12-3 or TRBV12-4 and TRBJ2-7; 8 bases are shared with TRBD2. J gave up 5 bases and V 8 bases, and 11 bases lay outside the gene matches. The CDR3 is made up of 14 amino acids. CDR3 in amino acids: CASGPWTGGNEQYF. The CDR3 DNA sequence: TGTGCCAGCGGCCCTTGGACGGGAGGGAACGAGCAGTACTTC.